This T cell receptor (beta chain) was sequenced during a study of blood T cell repertoires in COVID-19 (TCRdb year 2020). Describing the broader study: Samples from collaborators originated in the United States, Italy and Spain and spanned both the acute and convalescent phases of COVID-19. The samples were drawn from the first 160 participants of the ongoing ImmuneRACE study and from 950 to 1,500 subjects provided by 6 global collaborators. The prospective study material was composed of cDNA or gDNA derived from T cells, B-cell-depleted T cells, or PBMCs. Nearly every sample came with metadata listing a de-identified subject ID, COVID-19 status, age in years and sex. Deeply sampled blood TCRbeta repertoires from subjects exposed to, actively infected with, or recovered from COVID-19 were included in the dataset. HLA class I and class II types, where available, came from metadata supplied by the sample provider rather than from assay-based typing. The repertoires were made available in a free public database intended to serve as a resource for research on the immune response to SARS-CoV-2. Overall study results and their limits: How much clinical and demographic metadata was included differed by source and by participant, and the metadata was provided uncurated.

Whole blood was collected in K2EDTA tubes by collaborating institutions according to the institutions' own protocols. For TCRbeta analysis, collaborators shipped samples in one of three forms: frozen whole blood, isolated PBMCs, or DNA extracted from either of those sample types. From the germline V gene, CDR1 is SGHDT and CDR2 is YYEEEE. The CDR3 runs 15 amino acids, cysteine and phenylalanine included. CDR3 DNA is the only sequence kept; it has 45 bases, read in frame from the first base. V loses 4 bases at its end and J loses 4 bases; junction bases beyond the gene matches: 6. TCRbeta CDR3 regions were amplified from genomic DNA using the immunoSEQ Assay, a bias-controlled multiplex PCR. On the study's bioinformatics: The number of nucleated cells in each sample was estimated from the amplification of reference gene primers within the assay. To quantify the absolute abundance of each unique TCRbeta CDR3 rearrangement, sequence reads were collapsed and filtered. For each sample, productive Simpson clonality was calculated as the square root of Simpson's diversity index over productive rearrangements. TCRdb retrieved this table from immuneACCESS and kept in-frame rearrangements only. Not all clones are present; in checked studies, unresolved V genes account for under half, and no reason is known for the remainder. V, J and clone size were drawn from that table, and D and trimming were deduced from the DNA. The sample yields some 80,000 clones; roughly 90% were counted once. Clones ranked in the top ten supply approximately 2.5% of the sample.

Details on this clone: Its cognate antigen has yet to be identified. No clone much larger than this one lies a single base away; base qualities are absent.

Material for sequencing was peripheral blood. The rearranged segments are TRBV5-6 and TRBJ2-7; TRBD2 matches 12 bases in the middle. The source of this sequence is a human donor in a cohort sampled during active COVID-19. The nucleotides are TGTGCCAGCAGCACGGGACTAGCGGGTATGTACGAGCAGTACTTC. Its translation is CASSTGLAGMYEQYF.